Listed below are T cell receptor beta chains from one sample, sequenced in a study of blood T cell repertoires in COVID-19. Method: immunoSEQ multiplex PCR; TCRdb's copy keeps in-frame clones and lacks some. The data show about 290,000 clones, 85% seen once. Specimen: peripheral blood. These receptors came from a woman aged 45-65 years with active or convalescent COVID-19. Both conserved end residues are part of each CDR3. D genes are given only for firm matches. A clone size is listed for some rows: how often the clone was seen (once, few, many), or a class if it is expanded.

j_call | d_call | v_call | clone_size | cdr3_nt | cdr3_aa
TRBJ1-1 | . | TRBV6-5 | . | TGTGCCAGCAACGCCTTAGGACTGGGGGCTTTCTTT | CASNALGLGAFF
TRBJ1-1 | . | TRBV18 | . | TGTGCCAGCTCACCCGCCCCGGTCACTGAAGCTTTCTTT | CASSPAPVTEAFF
TRBJ1-3 | . | TRBV7-8 | few | TGTGCCAGCAGCCCTCGGGGCTCTGGAAACACCATATATTTT | CASSPRGSGNTIYF
TRBJ2-2 | . | TRBV12-1 | . | TGTGCCAGCAGCCGTCCGAGGAACGGGGAGCTGTTTTTT | CASSRPRNGELFF
TRBJ2-1 | . | TRBV14 | . | TGTGCCAGCAGCCCTCTAGAGGTACCAGCAGAGGAGCAGTTCTTC | CASSPLEVPAEEQFF
TRBJ1-2 | TRBD1 | TRBV28 | . | TGTGCCAGCAGTCTTTCCAGGGGGCAATTCTCTGGCTACACCTTC | CASSLSRGQFSGYTF
TRBJ2-3 | TRBD1 | TRBV5-4 | . | TGTGCCAGCAGCTCCGACAGGGCAGATACGCAGTATTTT | CASSSDRADTQYF
TRBJ2-7 | TRBD2 | TRBV5-1 | . | TGCGCCAGCAGCCCGGAGACTAGCGGGAGTTCCCACGAGCAGTACTTC | CASSPETSGSSHEQYF
TRBJ1-1 | TRBD1 | TRBV6-1 | once | TGTGCCAGCAGTCACGGGGGACAGGGAAGTGAAGCTTTCTTT | CASSHGGQGSEAFF
TRBJ2-1 | TRBD2 | TRBV6-4 | . | TGTGCCAGCAGTGACTCTAGCGGGAGTCCCAACAATGAGCAGTTCTTC | CASSDSSGSPNNEQFF
TRBJ2-7 | TRBD2 | TRBV9 | . | TGTGCCAGCAGCGTCCAGACTAGCTCCGAGCAGTACTTC | CASSVQTSSEQYF
TRBJ2-1 | . | TRBV5-1 | . | TGCGCCAGCAGCAAGTCTAGGTTGACTGAGCAGTTCTTC | CASSKSRLTEQFF
TRBJ2-2 | TRBD2 | TRBV6-5 | . | TGTGCCAGCAGCCTGACTAGCGGGACCACCGGGGAGCTGTTTTTT | CASSLTSGTTGELFF
TRBJ1-4 | . | TRBV5-1 | . | TGCGCCAGCAGCTTGACGGCTAATGAAAAACTGTTTTTT | CASSLTANEKLFF
TRBJ1-2 | TRBD1 | TRBV19 | . | TGTGCCAGTAGTACCGACAGGGTCTATGGCTACACCTTC | CASSTDRVYGYTF
TRBJ1-1 | TRBD1 | TRBV2 | . | TGTGCCAGTCAGGGGACAGGGGGCTTCACTGAAGCTTTCTTT | CASQGTGGFTEAFF
TRBJ2-3 | TRBD1 | TRBV2 | . | TGTGCCAGCATTAGGGACAGGTTCCCCAATTTAGATACGCAGTATTTT | CASIRDRFPNLDTQYF
TRBJ1-6 | . | TRBV2 | few | TGTGCCAGCTGCCCCCCCGGGGCAGGGGATTCACCCCTCCACTTT | CASCPPGAGDSPLHF
TRBJ1-1 | TRBD1 | TRBV30 | . | TGTGCCTGGACTCCGGACAGGGGATGGTCTTTCTTT | CAWTPDRGWSFF
TRBJ2-2 | . | TRBV2 | . | TGTGCCAGCAGTGGGGCACAGGTAACCCCTGGAACCGGGGAGCTGTTTTTT | CASSGAQVTPGTGELFF